This T cell receptor beta chain comes out of a study of T cells in localized non-small cell lung cancer. This clone was seen a handful of times. Its target is unknown. Study-wide points: Greater T cell density in blood accompanied longer overall survival. Peak T cell clonality was found in uninvolved adjacent lung, exceeding tumor.

Trimming took off 6 bases at V and 11 bases at J, with 19 bases between the two ends. The germline V gene has CDR1 SNHLY and CDR2 FYNNEI. CDR3 length: 13 amino acids. Clones were sequenced by immunoSEQ multiplex PCR, and TCRdb holds only the in-frame ones, with some missing. Among around 30,000 clones listed, 94% were seen once. The sequence was obtained from a woman aged 35-75 years with stage I lung adenocarcinoma. The rearrangement joins TRBV2 to TRBJ2-5; D might be TRBD2 (5 bases). The sequencing used peripheral blood, collected before any cancer treatment. As DNA, the CDR3 is TGTGCCAGCAGGACGAGTACTGGCGGAGGTCAGTACTTC. It codes for CASRTSTGGGQYF.